These 15 T cell receptor beta chains were all obtained from the same sample, sequenced in a study of cytomegalovirus exposure and HLA in healthy donors. The PCR used 60 Vbeta and 13 Jbeta primers. Produced via immunoSEQ multiplex PCR; TCRdb's table is partial and in-frame only. Recorded here are under 85,000 clones; the top ten clones represent about 16%. Source material: PBMCs. The receptors here all came from a boy aged 5-17 years in good health and CMV-seronegative.

The rearrangement links TRBV7-6 to TRBJ2-7; 7 nucleotides line up with TRBD1. CDR3 length: 13 residues. V lost 3 bases to trimming and J lost 4 bases; unmatched junction nucleotides: 3. Germline V lookup: CDR1 SGHVS, CDR2 FNYEAQ. The CDR3 region is CASSLDRIYEQYF. The CDR3 DNA is TGTGCCAGCAGCTTGGACAGGATATACGAGCAGTACTTC.

J is TRBJ2-3 and V is TRBV9; 8 nucleotides match TRBD1. The germline CDR1 and CDR2 sequences are SGDLS and YYNGEE. The junction had 4 bases not matched to a gene; V was cut back by 6 bases and J by 4 bases. CDR3 size: 13 residues. The CDR3 region is CASNEQGADTQYF. As DNA, the CDR3 is TGTGCCAGCAACGAACAGGGGGCAGATACGCAGTATTTT.

This chain connects TRBV9 to TRBJ1-2; D not resolved. V lost 3 bases, J lost 3 bases, and 12 bases lay in between. The CDR3 runs 14 residues. Germline CDR1 and CDR2: SGDLS and YYNGEE. The CDR3 region is CASSAPLADYGYTF. The CDR3 nucleotides read TGTGCCAGCAGCGCTCCACTGGCGGACTATGGCTACACCTTC.

This CDR3 reads CASSQGASGNTIYF. The CDR3 region has the DNA TGCGCCAGCAGCCAAGGGGCTTCTGGAAACACCATATATTTT. The gene calls are TRBV5-1 and TRBJ1-3; TRBD1 might be the D (5 bases). Germline lookup yields CDR1 SGHRS and CDR2 YFSETQ. The V and J ends lost 4 bases and 1 base respectively, with 9 bases between them. The CDR3 is made up of 14 amino acids.

The rearrangement joins TRBV9 to TRBJ1-5, with a tentative D call TRBD1 (5 bases). This CDR3 spans 15 amino acids. Trimming pared 4 bases from V and 0 bases from J, leaving 11 bases between. Per germline, CDR1 SGDLS and CDR2 YYNGEE. The CDR3 is CASSTTGDSNQPQHF. CDR3 DNA: TGTGCCAGCAGCACCACGGGGGATAGCAATCAGCCCCAGCATTTT.

V is TRBV9 and J is TRBJ2-2, with a tentative D call TRBD2 (5 bases). CDR1 is SGDLS and CDR2 is YYNGEE in the germline V gene. V was cut by 3 bases and J by 0 bases, with 9 bases left in between. CDR3 size: 15 residues. The CDR3: CASSASGANTGELFF. Written as DNA, the CDR3 is TGTGCCAGCAGCGCGAGCGGCGCGAACACCGGGGAGCTGTTTTTT.

The rearrangement joins TRBV5-4 to TRBJ1-6; 7 bases line up with TRBD1. The junction had 8 bases not matched to a gene; V was cut back by 6 bases and J by 2 bases. The CDR3 extends over 16 amino acids. Germline CDR1 reads SGHNT; CDR2 reads YYREEE (reference sequence). The CDR3 DNA is TGTGCCAGCACCACCCGTACAGGGGCCTATAATTCACCCCTCCACTTT. Residues: CASTTRTGAYNSPLHF.

The chain couples TRBV5-1 to TRBJ1-4; maybe TRBD1 (5 bases). The V and J ends lost 1 base and 8 bases respectively, with 12 bases between them. The CDR3 is 14 residues long. From germline, CDR1 is SGHRS and CDR2 YFSETQ. The CDR3 loop reads CASSLSGMDEKLFF. The CDR3 coding sequence is TGCGCCAGCAGCTTGTCAGGGATGGACGAAAAACTGTTTTTT.

The chain joins TRBV7-6 to TRBJ2-7; 10 bases line up with TRBD2. J gave up 6 bases and V 1 base, and 6 bases lay outside the gene matches. Germline-derived CDR1 and CDR2 are SGHVS and FNYEAQ. The CDR3 spans 15 residues. This CDR3 reads CASSLGVSGRVEQYF. CDR3 sequence (DNA): TGTGCCAGCAGCTTAGGGGTGAGCGGGAGGGTCGAGCAGTACTTC.

The gene calls are TRBV9 and TRBJ1-2; D might be TRBD1 (5 bases). The CDR3 totals 15 residues. Germline values: CDR1 SGDLS, CDR2 YYNGEE. V lost 0 bases and J lost 5, with 14 bases in between. This CDR3 reads CASSVAHEGRYGYTF. CDR3 in DNA: TGTGCCAGCAGCGTAGCTCATGAGGGGAGGTATGGCTACACCTTC. Together with reference TRBV9 and TRBJ1-2, the CDR3 gives the full variable domain: DSGVTQTPKHLITATGQRVTLRCSPRSGDLSVYWYQQSLDQGLQFLIQYYNGEERAKGNILERFSAQQFPDLHSELNLSSLELGDSALYFCASSVAHEGRYGYTFGSGTRLTVV.

The gene calls are TRBV6-5 and TRBJ1-1; unclear D gene. CDR3 size: 12 residues. Germline CDR1 MNHEY, CDR2 SVGAGI. The germline V and J ends were trimmed by 1 base and 11 bases, with 11 bases remaining between them. CDR3 sequence: CASSYWAGGAFF. CDR3 nucleotides: TGTGCCAGCAGTTACTGGGCAGGTGGCGCTTTCTTT.

The rearrangement links TRBV7-9 to TRBJ1-1; D is possibly TRBD1 (5 bases). The germline V and J ends were trimmed by 1 base and 11 bases, with 17 bases remaining between them. Germline CDR1 and CDR2: SEHNR and FQNEAQ (reference sequence). CDR3 length: 14 residues. CDR3 loop: CASSLDDAGPEAFF. The CDR3 DNA sequence: TGTGCCAGCAGCTTAGATGATGCGGGACCCGAGGCTTTCTTT.

The J gene is TRBJ1-1, the V gene TRBV5-1; 8 bases align to TRBD1. The CDR3 runs 14 residues. Germline assignment: CDR1 SGHRS and CDR2 YFSETQ. V shed 6 bases and J 5 bases; nucleotides not matched to a gene: 9. CDR3 nucleotides: TGCGCCAGCACCTCGGGACAGGAGGGGACTGAAGCTTTCTTT. This encodes CASTSGQEGTEAFF. The full variable domain, in which reference TRBV5-1 and TRBJ1-1 provide the parts outside the CDR3, is KAGVTQTPRYLIKTRGQQVTLSCSPISGHRSVSWYQQTPGQGLQFLFEYFSETQRNKGNFPGRFSGRQFSNSRSEMNVSTLELGDSALYLCASTSGQEGTEAFFGQGTRLTVV.

The rearrangement links TRBV29-1 to TRBJ2-1, with 7 positions matching TRBD2. The CDR3 consists of 12 residues. V gave up 7 bases and J gave up 7 bases; unmatched junction bases: 7. Germline V lookup: CDR1 SQVTM, CDR2 ANQGSEA. The CDR3: CSGTSFRNEQFF. The CDR3 DNA is TGCAGCGGGACTAGTTTTAGGAATGAGCAGTTCTTC.

The genes are TRBV6-6 and TRBJ1-2; 10 nucleotides agree with TRBD1. Germline CDR1 is MNHNY and CDR2 is SVGAGI (reference sequence). J lost 8 bases, V lost 8 bases, and 5 bases had no gene match. The CDR3 has 12 residues. In DNA, the CDR3 is TGTGCCAGCGTGACAGGGGGCGGCGGCTACACCTTC. Encoded protein: CASVTGGGGYTF.